This TCR beta chain was sequenced in a study of CD8 T cells in Susac syndrome. Overall study: Clinical remission applied to roughly 8 sequenced Susac syndrome patients, and about six had active disease.

Random hexamers served to reverse transcribe roughly 0.5 to 1 ug RNA. TCR beta CDR3 was amplified by immunoSEQ multiplex PCR. This amplification extended across 54 Vbeta and 13 Jbeta segments. MiXCR, run by TCRdb on the immunoSEQ multiplex PCR reads, gives a single entry per CDR3 protein. The sample holds about 150,000 distinct CDR3 sequences, 95% seen once. From blood CD8+ and CD4+ T cells, the TCR beta chain was sequenced. Sequencing was carried out using CD8+ T cells from PBMCs. The receptor comes from a human donor with Susac syndrome.

This CDR3 reads CASSQPGRRSYNEQFF. Written as DNA, the CDR3 is TGTGCCAGCAGCCAACCGGGTCGCCGCTCCTACAATGAGCAGTTCTTC. The genes are TRBV11-2 and TRBJ2-1, with D unresolved. V was shortened by 5 bases and J by 0 bases, with 14 bases between the two germline ends. Germline assignment: CDR1 SGHAT and CDR2 FQNNGV. The CDR3 has 16 amino acids.